The 21 T cell receptor beta chains below were found in one sample sequenced in a study of blood T cell repertoires in COVID-19. Assay: immunoSEQ multiplex PCR; the TCRdb copy retains only in-frame clones and omits some. The data show roughly 180,000 clones, 70% to 90% seen once. Specimen: peripheral blood. These receptors came from a man in his 60s with acute or convalescent COVID-19.

The V call is TRBV28, the J call TRBJ1-5; 7 positions match TRBD1. Germline-derived CDR1 and CDR2 are MDHEN and SYDVKM. This CDR3 is 15 amino acids long. The V segment lost 8 bases and the J segment 5 bases; nucleotides outside the gene matches: 12. The CDR3 DNA reads as TGTGCCAGCGACCTGACAGGGCGAGTCGATCAGCCCCAGCATTTT. Protein sequence: CASDLTGRVDQPQHF.

A few counts support this clone. V and J are TRBV5-4 and TRBJ2-2; 11 bases line up with TRBD2. CDR1 is SGHNT, CDR2 YYREEE, per germline (reference sequence). This CDR3 region has 15 residues. Germline trimming cut 5 bases from V and 5 bases from J; bases unmatched to any gene: 5. CDR3 coding DNA: TGTGCCAGCAGGATGGGACTAGCGGAGACCGGGGAGCTGTTTTTT. It codes for CASRMGLAETGELFF.

This chain links TRBV28 with TRBJ2-2, with a tentative D call TRBD2 (7 bases). The length of the CDR3 is 14 residues. In germline, CDR1 is MDHEN, CDR2 SYDVKM. The V end lost 6 bases, the J end lost 4 bases, and 12 bases lay between the germline ends. CDR3 sequence (DNA): TGTGCCAGCAGGAGGGGAGGGGGCACCGGGGAGCTGTTTTTT. It codes for CASRRGGGTGELFF.

In this sample, this clone turned up a few times. CDR3 amino acids: CASSGGAPQFF. The DNA of the CDR3 is TGCGCCAGCAGTGGCGGGGCCCCGCAGTTCTTC. The chain combines TRBV10-2 with TRBJ2-1, with D maybe TRBD2 (6 bases). Trimming shortened V by 4 bases and J by 12 bases, and 10 bases separated the two germline ends. Looked up from germline, CDR1 is WSHSY and CDR2 is SAAADI. This CDR3 region has 11 residues.

The V gene is TRBV27, the J gene TRBJ2-7, with 9 nucleotides matching TRBD1. Per germline, CDR1 MNHEY and CDR2 SMNVEV (reference sequence). There are 15 residues in the CDR3. V trimming: 6 bases; J trimming: 2 bases; junction bases outside the gene matches: 8. CDR3 sequence reads: CASRGDRGTPYEQYF. CDR3 DNA: TGTGCCAGCAGGGGCGACAGGGGGACCCCCTACGAGCAGTACTTC.

The chain employs TRBV14 and TRBJ2-1; D might be TRBD2 (7 bases). The CDR3 contains 15 residues. V was cut by 2 bases and J by 6 bases, with 14 bases left in between. Germline V CDR1 and CDR2: SGHDN, FVKESK. The CDR3 spells CASSQRGAVVNEQFF. The CDR3 DNA reads as TGTGCCAGCAGCCAACGGGGGGCGGTGGTCAATGAGCAGTTCTTC.

This chain uses TRBV5-1 with TRBJ1-3; D gene ambiguous. CDR1 SGHRS and CDR2 YFSETQ come from the germline V gene. The V and J ends lost 4 bases and 1 base respectively, with 18 bases between them. The CDR3 has 17 amino acids. This chain's CDR3 is CASSLAAGPGSGNTIYF. The CDR3 nucleotides read TGCGCCAGCAGCCTAGCGGCCGGTCCGGGTTCTGGAAACACCATATATTTT.

This clone occurred a few times. The rearrangement uses TRBV9 and TRBJ2-7; 8 bases agree with TRBD1. Germline CDR1 and CDR2: SGDLS and YYNGEE. The trim removed 0 bases at V and 4 bases at J, leaving 9 bases unmatched. This CDR3 has 16 residues. CDR3 amino acids: CASSVATGQGLYEQYF. The CDR3 DNA follows: TGTGCCAGCAGCGTAGCTACAGGACAGGGCCTTTACGAGCAGTACTTC.

CDR3 nucleotide sequence: TGTGCCAGCAGTTTTCTCGGGGACGAGCAGTACTTC. Translated, it gives CASSFLGDEQYF. This sequence joins TRBV27 and TRBJ2-7; D is possibly TRBD2 (5 bases). The germline V gene has CDR1 MNHEY and CDR2 SMNVEV (reference sequence). Deletions cut 3 bases from V and 5 bases from J, with 8 bases between. This CDR3 is built from 12 residues.

The rearrangement links TRBV5-1 to TRBJ2-7, with 7 bases lining up with TRBD1. The V gene's germline CDR1 is SGHRS and CDR2 YFSETQ. Losses at the gene ends were 4 bases for V and 4 bases for J; bases not matched to a gene: 5. The CDR3 runs 13 residues. CDR3 sequence: CASSEGTVYEQYF. CDR3 bases: TGCGCCAGCAGCGAAGGGACAGTATACGAGCAGTACTTC. Full variable domain (missing parts from reference TRBV5-1 and TRBJ2-7): KAGVTQTPRYLIKTRGQQVTLSCSPISGHRSVSWYQQTPGQGLQFLFEYFSETQRNKGNFPGRFSGRQFSNSRSEMNVSTLELGDSALYLCASSEGTVYEQYFGPGTRLTVT.

The rearrangement uses TRBV5-1 and TRBJ2-7, with D possibly being TRBD2 (5 bases). CDR3 size: 12 residues. In germline, CDR1 is SGHRS, CDR2 YFSETQ. V was trimmed by 0 bases and J by 12 bases, leaving 13 bases between them. CDR3 region: CASSLGEGPLYF. The CDR3 region has the DNA TGCGCCAGCAGCTTGGGAGAGGGTCCATTGTACTTC.

The genes are TRBV7-3 and TRBJ1-3; TRBD1 might be the D (5 bases). CDR3 length: 14 amino acids. Between the trimmed V and J ends, which lost 2 bases and 4 bases, there was a span of 9 bases. Germline CDR1 SGHTA, CDR2 FQGTGA. CDR3 DNA: TGTGCCAGCAGCTTATCTGGGGCCGGAAACACCATATATTTT. It encodes CASSLSGAGNTIYF.

The chain uses TRBV30 and TRBJ1-1; D is unresolved. The V end was cut by 5 bases, the J end by 2 bases, with 12 bases between. CDR3 length equals 13 residues. CDR1 and CDR2 (germline): GTSNPN, SVGIG (reference sequence). CDR3 loop: CAWSPTANTEAFF. CDR3 nucleotides: TGTGCCTGGTCACCAACAGCAAACACTGAAGCTTTCTTT. The full variable domain, in which reference TRBV30 and TRBJ1-1 provide the parts outside the CDR3, is SQTIHQWPATLVQPVGSPLSLECTVEGTSNPNLYWYRQAAGRGLQLLFYSVGIGQISSEVPQNLSASRPQDRQFILSSKKLLLSDSGFYLCAWSPTANTEAFFGQGTRLTVV.

This clone was counted only a few times. The chain uses TRBV7-9 and TRBJ1-2, with D possibly matching TRBD1 (5 bases). The ends were cut back, 5 bases at V and 4 bases at J, with 14 bases in the middle. Germline lookup yields CDR1 SEHNR and CDR2 FQNEAQ (reference sequence). The CDR3 is 14 amino acids. CDR3 nucleotide sequence: TGTGCCAGCAGCCCGCCGACAGCCAGCTATGGCTACACCTTC. This codes for CASSPPTASYGYTF.

This clone was seen only once. The chain employs TRBV19 and TRBJ1-4, with D hard to call. Germline V CDR1 and CDR2: LNHDA, SQIVND (reference sequence). This CDR3 has 16 residues. Trimming removed 5 bases from V and 2 bases from J, with 15 bases in between. CDR3 in DNA: TGTGCCAGTAGTTGGGAGTTGGCGCCCACTAATGAAAAACTGTTTTTT. Translation: CASSWELAPTNEKLFF.

J is TRBJ1-2 and V is TRBV30; the D gene is possibly TRBD1 (5 bases). This CDR3 has 12 residues. V lost 3 bases to trimming and J lost 7 bases, with 12 bases between them. CDR1 is GTSNPN, CDR2 SVGIG, per germline (reference sequence). CDR3 DNA sequence: TGTGCCTGGAGCCGGGCGGGACGTGGCTACACCTTC. Translation gives CAWSRAGRGYTF.

This sequence joins TRBV29-1 and TRBJ2-3, with D possibly being TRBD2 (5 bases). Germline values: CDR1 SQVTM, CDR2 ANQGSEA. The CDR3 runs 12 residues. The germline V and J ends were trimmed by 2 bases and 6 bases, with 9 bases remaining between them. The CDR3 protein is CSVESPGDTQYF. Written as DNA, the CDR3 is TGCAGCGTTGAATCCCCGGGGGATACGCAGTATTTT.

The gene calls are TRBV5-1 and TRBJ2-3; D may be TRBD2 (6 bases). Germline CDR1 and CDR2: SGHRS and YFSETQ. The length of the CDR3 is 15 residues. The V and J ends lost 4 bases and 2 bases respectively, with 14 bases between them. The CDR3 region is CASSPGTSNTDTQYF. CDR3 DNA: TGCGCCAGCAGCCCCGGGACTTCAAACACAGATACGCAGTATTTT.

This rearrangement joins TRBV6-1 to TRBJ2-2, with TRBD1 matching 10 bases. Germline V gives CDR1 MNHNS, CDR2 SASEGT. V shed 1 base, J shed 6 bases, and the junction held 8 bases outside the gene matches. The CDR3 covers 17 residues. CDR3 sequence: CASSEGFRDRGSGELFF. The CDR3 coding sequence is TGTGCCAGCAGTGAAGGGTTCCGGGACAGGGGCTCCGGGGAGCTGTTTTTT.

The rearrangement joins TRBV4-1 to TRBJ2-2, with TRBD2 matching over 9 bases. The ends lost 2 bases at V and 4 bases at J; junction bases unmatched: 5. Germline values: CDR1 MGHRA, CDR2 YSYEKL. The CDR3 sequence is 16 residues long. Written as DNA, the CDR3 is TGCGCCAGCAGCCAACTTGTAGCGGGAGTCACCGGGGAGCTGTTTTTT. Its translation: CASSQLVAGVTGELFF.

The rearrangement links TRBV28 to TRBJ2-3; tentatively, D is TRBD2 (6 bases). V lost 3 bases and J 7 bases, leaving 20 bases between the germline ends. The CDR3 is 16 residues long. CDR1 MDHEN and CDR2 SYDVKM come from the germline V gene. As DNA, the CDR3 is TGTGCCAGCAGTTTGGGGAGGTCGGCAGCGCCCTATACGCAGTATTTT. Amino acids: CASSLGRSAAPYTQYF.